This T cell receptor (beta chain) was profiled in a study of CD8 T cells in ankylosing spondylitis. Study-wide findings and caveats: Made up of 7 to 9 highly homologous variants, a TCR beta motif appeared characteristic of ankylosing spondylitis blood. As reported, disease-linked clones showed significant enrichment in matched ankylosing spondylitis synovial fluid. Those disease-linked clones were CD8+; they were also relatively rare in peripheral blood.

Per the germline V gene, CDR1 is SEHNR and CDR2 is FQNEAQ (reference sequence). There are 16 residues in the CDR3. The V gene end was trimmed by 5 bases and the J gene end by 2 bases; junction bases not matched to a gene: 11. TCRdb fed the 5' RACE reads into MiXCR, producing one record per CDR3 protein. The sample has 75,000 to 95,000 distinct CDR3 sequences; roughly 9% are singletons. As to this clonotype: Its antigen is currently unknown.

The chain carries TRBV7-9 and TRBJ2-5, with 7 bases aligning to TRBD2. The sequence derives from a male donor with ankylosing spondylitis. The sample consisted of blood, either unsorted or a sorted T cell fraction (not recorded which). Here the CDR3 reads CASSTIGRDEQETQYF. The CDR3 DNA sequence: TGTGCCAGCAGCACCATTGGGAGGGACGAACAAGAGACCCAGTACTTC. The entire variable domain, with the rest obtained from reference TRBV7-9 and TRBJ2-5, is as follows: DTGVSQNPRHKITKRGQNVTFRCDPISEHNRLYWYRQTLGQGPEFLTYFQNEAQLEKSRLLSDRFSAERPKGSFSTLEIQRTEQGDSAMYLCASSTIGRDEQETQYFGPGTRLLVL.